This T cell receptor beta chain was found in a study of cytomegalovirus exposure and HLA in healthy donors. The table lists this clone with a count of one. From germline, CDR1 is SEHNR and CDR2 FQNEAQ (reference sequence). CDR3 length: 14 residues. Trimming stripped 2 bases from V and 6 bases from J, with 11 bases between. PCR used 60 Vbeta primers and 13 Jbeta primers. Assay: immunoSEQ multiplex PCR; the TCRdb copy retains only in-frame clones and omits some. This sample yields 130,000 to 150,000 clones, of which 80% are seen a single time; approximately 4.1% belongs to the top ten. Sequencing was performed on PBMCs. The clonotype comes from a man aged 35-49 years in good health and CMV-seronegative. The chain employs TRBV7-9 and TRBJ2-1; no reliable D call. This CDR3 is CASSLPLPGNEQFF. CDR3 nucleotide sequence: TGTGCCAGCAGCTTACCCCTCCCAGGCAATGAGCAGTTCTTC.